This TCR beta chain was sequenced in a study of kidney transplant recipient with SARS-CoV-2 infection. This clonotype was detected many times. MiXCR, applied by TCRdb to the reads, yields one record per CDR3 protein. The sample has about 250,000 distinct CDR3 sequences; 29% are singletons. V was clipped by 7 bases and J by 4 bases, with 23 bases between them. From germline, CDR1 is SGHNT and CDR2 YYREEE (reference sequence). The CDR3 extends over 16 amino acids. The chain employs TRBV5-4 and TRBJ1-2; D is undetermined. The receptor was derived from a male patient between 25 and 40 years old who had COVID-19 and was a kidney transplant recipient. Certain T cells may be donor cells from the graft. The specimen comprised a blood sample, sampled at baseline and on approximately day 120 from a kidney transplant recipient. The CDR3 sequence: CASRQFVPGKTYGYTF. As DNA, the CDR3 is TGTGCCAGCCGACAATTCGTACCAGGAAAGACCTATGGCTACACCTTC.